The sequence of this T cell receptor (beta chain) was determined in a study of Ad26.COV2.S vaccination and SARS-CoV-2 variants. Germline CDR1 reads SEHNR; CDR2 reads FQNEAQ (reference sequence). CDR3 length equals 19 residues. Trimming removed 5 bases from V and 1 base from J; junction bases left unmatched: 15. Treatment in this sample: roughly 19 received Ad26.COV2.S at low or high dose, single or two shots; 5 received placebo; per-sample allocation not given. Sampling was done on day 63 after the first vaccine or placebo injection. Clones were sequenced by immunoSEQ multiplex PCR, and TCRdb holds only the in-frame ones, with some missing. The sample lists about 440,000 clones; about 92% were seen once.

The rearrangement joins TRBV7-9 to TRBJ2-1, with TRBD2 matching over 9 bases. The sequence came from a person between 18 and 60 years old who received the Ad26.COV2.S COVID-19 vaccine or a placebo. This sample comprised peripheral blood, obtained in a trial of Ad26.COV2.S vaccine versus placebo. CDR3 region: CASSRFGREGLKSYNEQFF. Written as DNA, the CDR3 is TGTGCCAGCAGCCGCTTCGGGCGGGAGGGCCTTAAGTCCTACAATGAGCAGTTCTTC.